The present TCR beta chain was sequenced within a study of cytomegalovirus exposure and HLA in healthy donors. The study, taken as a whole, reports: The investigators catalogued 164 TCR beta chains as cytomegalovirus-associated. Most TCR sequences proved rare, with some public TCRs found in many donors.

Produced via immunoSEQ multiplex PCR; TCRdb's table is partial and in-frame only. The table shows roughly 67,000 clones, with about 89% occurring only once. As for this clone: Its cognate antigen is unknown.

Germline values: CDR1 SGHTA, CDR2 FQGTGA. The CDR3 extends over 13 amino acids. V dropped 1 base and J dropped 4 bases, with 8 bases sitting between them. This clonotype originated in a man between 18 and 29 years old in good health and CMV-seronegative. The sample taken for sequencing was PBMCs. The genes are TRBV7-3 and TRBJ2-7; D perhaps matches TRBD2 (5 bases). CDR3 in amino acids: CASSLKGAYEQYF. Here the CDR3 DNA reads TGTGCCAGCAGCTTAAAGGGAGCGTACGAGCAGTACTTC. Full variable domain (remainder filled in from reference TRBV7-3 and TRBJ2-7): GAGVSQTPSNKVTEKGKYVELRCDPISGHTALYWYRQSLGQGPEFLIYFQGTGAADDSGLPNDRFFAVRPEGSVSTLKIQRTERGDSAVYLCASSLKGAYEQYFGPGTRLTVT.